This TCR beta chain was identified in a study of regulatory T cells in long-lasting Graves disease. Regarding the study as a whole: Persistent disease samples used TRBV28, TRBJ1-2 and TRBJ2-5 preferentially.

Germline CDR1 is MDHEN and CDR2 is SYDVKM. The trim removed 7 bases at V and 0 bases at J, leaving 8 bases unmatched. The CDR3 contains 18 residues. As to time point: newly diagnosed GD, antithyroid drugs for less than 3 months. PBMC RNA was the source of the TCR library. Roughly 9.3 milliliters of peripheral blood were taken and placed in EDTA tubes. This clonotype was seen many times. Its antigen is undetermined. CDR3 regions were amplified by Arm-PCR using iRepertoire HTBI primers to build TCR beta libraries. TCRdb ran MiXCR on the multiplex PCR reads and lists one entry per CDR3 protein. Here the sample spans around 500,000 distinct CDR3 sequences, approximately 12% being singletons. These same data were also listed under a study on T cells in Graves' hyperthyroidism and ophthalmopathy. That source adds: An initial round of RT-PCR targeting the TCR CDR3 relied on the HTBI primer set. Blood shared most expanded thyroid clonotypes above 0.001.

Material: peripheral blood mononuclear cells (PBMCs), obtained at new diagnosis, from a patient treated with antithyroid drugs. V is TRBV28 and J is TRBJ2-1, with 14 bases identical to TRBD2. This TCR was recovered from a young woman with Graves disease. In nucleotides, the CDR3 is TGTGCCAGCAATAGGGGACTAGCGGGAGCCGGCTCCTACAATGAGCAGTTCTTC. It codes for CASNRGLAGAGSYNEQFF.